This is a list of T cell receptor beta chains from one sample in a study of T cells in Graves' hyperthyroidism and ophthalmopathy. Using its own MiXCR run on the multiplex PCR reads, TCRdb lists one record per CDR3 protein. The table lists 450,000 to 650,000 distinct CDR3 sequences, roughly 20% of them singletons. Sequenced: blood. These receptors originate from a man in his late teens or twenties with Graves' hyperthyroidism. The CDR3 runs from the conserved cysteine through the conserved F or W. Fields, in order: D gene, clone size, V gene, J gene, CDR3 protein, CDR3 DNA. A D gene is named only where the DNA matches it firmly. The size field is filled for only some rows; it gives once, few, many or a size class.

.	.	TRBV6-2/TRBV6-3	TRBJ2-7	CASSPRDPEQYF	TGTGCCAGCAGCCCCCGGGACCCTGAGCAGTACTTC
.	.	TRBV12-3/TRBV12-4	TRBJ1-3	CASSLLQGTGGNTIYF	TGTGCCAGCAGCCTGCTACAGGGAACAGGTGGAAACACCATATATTTT
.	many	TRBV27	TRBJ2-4	CASSPDRLTKNIQYF	TGTGCCAGCAGTCCGGACAGACTTACCAAAAACATTCAGTACTTC
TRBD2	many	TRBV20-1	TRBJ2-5	CSAVQFIAGPPETQYF	TGCAGTGCTGTTCAATTTATAGCGGGTCCCCCTGAGACCCAGTACTTC
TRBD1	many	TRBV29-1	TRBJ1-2	CSGTDRDGYTF	TGCAGCGGCACGGACAGGGATGGCTACACCTTC
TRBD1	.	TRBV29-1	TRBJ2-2	CSVTGQGGGELFF	TGCAGCGTTACGGGACAGGGGGGCGGGGAGCTGTTTTTT
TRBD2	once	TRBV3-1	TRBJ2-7	CASNVERGRTYEQCF	TGTGCCAGCAACGTCGAGCGGGGACGAACCTACGAGCAGTGCTTC
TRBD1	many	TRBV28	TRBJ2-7	CASSPDRATYEQYF	TGTGCCAGCAGTCCGGACAGGGCGACCTACGAGCAGTACTTC
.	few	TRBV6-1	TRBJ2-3	CASRDSEADTQYF	TGTGCCAGCCGCGACAGTGAGGCAGATACGCAGTATTTT
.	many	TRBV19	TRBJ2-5	CASSMGRAETQYF	TGTGCCAGTAGTATGGGCAGAGCAGAGACCCAGTACTTC
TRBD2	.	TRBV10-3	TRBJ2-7	CAITPGLAGGSHEQYF	TGTGCCATCACCCCGGGACTAGCGGGAGGTAGCCACGAGCAGTACTTC
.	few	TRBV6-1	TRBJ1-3	CASSPGTNGNTIYF	TGTGCCAGCAGTCCCGGGACAAACGGAAACACCATATATTTT
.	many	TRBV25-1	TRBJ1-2	CASKGPGAIYGYTF	TGTGCCAGCAAAGGTCCAGGGGCCATCTATGGCTACACCTTC
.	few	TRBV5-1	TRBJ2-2	CASSLDRDAGELFF	TGCGCCAGCAGCTTAGACAGAGACGCCGGGGAGCTGTTTTTT
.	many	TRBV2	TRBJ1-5	CASRREGSNQPQHF	TGTGCCAGCAGGAGGGAAGGGAGCAATCAGCCCCAGCATTTT
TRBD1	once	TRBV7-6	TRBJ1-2	CASSPGQGLGYGYTF	TGTGCCAGCAGCCCCGGACAGGGTTTAGGGTATGGCTACACCTTC